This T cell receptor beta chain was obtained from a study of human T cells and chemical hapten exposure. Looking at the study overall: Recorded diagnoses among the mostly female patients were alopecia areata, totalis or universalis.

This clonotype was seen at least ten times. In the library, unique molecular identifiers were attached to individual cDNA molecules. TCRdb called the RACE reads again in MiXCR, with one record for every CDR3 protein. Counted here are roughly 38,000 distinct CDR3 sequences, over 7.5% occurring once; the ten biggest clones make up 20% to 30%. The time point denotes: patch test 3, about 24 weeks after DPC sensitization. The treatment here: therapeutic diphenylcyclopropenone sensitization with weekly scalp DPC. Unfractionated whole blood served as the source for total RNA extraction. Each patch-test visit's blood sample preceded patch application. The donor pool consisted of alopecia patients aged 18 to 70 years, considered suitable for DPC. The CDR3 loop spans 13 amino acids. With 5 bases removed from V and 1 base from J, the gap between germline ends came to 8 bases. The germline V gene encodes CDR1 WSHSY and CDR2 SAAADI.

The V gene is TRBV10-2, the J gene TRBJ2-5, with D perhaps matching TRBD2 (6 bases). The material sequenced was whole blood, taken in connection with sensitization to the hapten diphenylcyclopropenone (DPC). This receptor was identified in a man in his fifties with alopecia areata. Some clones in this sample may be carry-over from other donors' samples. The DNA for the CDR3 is TGCGCCAGCAGTTCGGGAGTCCAAGAGACCCAGTACTTC. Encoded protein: CASSSGVQETQYF.